The entry that follows covers one T cell receptor beta chain sequence. Its target antigen remains unknown. Qualities for individual bases were not recorded, and no much larger clone is one base off. This record belongs to a study of T cell changes during pregnancy in multiple sclerosis (dated by TCRdb to about 2019). At the level of the whole study: The study looked at changes in the T cell repertoire across pregnancy in women with multiple sclerosis.

At the junction V is shortened by 4 bases and J by 7 bases, with 8 bases in between. The CDR3 covers 11 residues, taking in both the cysteine and the phenylalanine. CDR3 DNA is the only sequence kept; it has 33 bases, read in frame from the first base. CDR1 SGDLS and CDR2 YYNGEE were looked up in the germline V gene. The method behind the library was the immunoSEQ multiplex PCR assay. Not all clones reach the TCRdb copy of this immuneACCESS table, which keeps in-frame sequences only. Checked studies attribute under half of the gap to unresolved V genes and leave the rest unexplained. Present in this sample are some 37,000 clones, about 88% of which were seen just once. The ten most abundant clones make up just over 0.55% of the sample.

This specimen was CD4+ T cells from peripheral blood mononuclear cells, taken in the first trimester of pregnancy. The receptor was isolated from a female donor with multiple sclerosis, enrolled in a pregnancy study. In this chain, TRBV9 is recombined with TRBJ1-2; perhaps TRBD1 is the D gene, with 5 bases matching. The CDR3 protein: CASSLGGGYTF. DNA sequence: TGTGCCAGCAGCTTGGGGGGTGGCTACACCTTC.